A single sample gave rise to the 26 T cell receptor beta chains below, sequenced in a study of Tregs in tolerant kidney transplant recipients. Assay used: immunoSEQ multiplex PCR; TCRdb lists only in-frame clones, some missing. The data show about 1,400 clones, with less than 45% seen just once and 25% to 30% held by the top ten. For these TCRs, the target antigens are not known. Specimen: Tregs from blood grown in culture. These receptors all come from a human donor in good health.

The rearrangement joins TRBV6-1 to TRBJ1-2; D gene uncertain. Germline CDR1 is MNHNS and CDR2 is SASEGT. There are 13 residues in the CDR3. The V end was cut by 6 bases, the J end by 5 bases, with 13 bases between. The CDR3 reads CASRTSGIYGYTF. CDR3 DNA: TGTGCCAGCAGGACGTCCGGAATTTATGGCTACACCTTC.

This chain connects TRBV25-1 to TRBJ1-2, with unresolved D. The CDR3 is 15 amino acids. In germline, CDR1 is MGHDK, CDR2 SYGVNS. V was clipped by 3 bases and J by 8 bases, with 19 bases between them. CDR3 coding DNA: TGTGCCAGCAGTGATTGGCCTGGACCAGGTCCAGGCTACACCTTC. Its translation: CASSDWPGPGPGYTF.

In its sample, this clone is medium-sized. This chain connects TRBV4-2 to TRBJ2-5; 16 bases match TRBD2. This CDR3 is built from 17 residues. Germline CDR1 is LGHNA and CDR2 is YNFKEQ. V was clipped by 3 bases and J by 5 bases; unmatched bases: 6. CDR3 sequence (DNA): TGTGCCAGCAGCCAGGGGACTAGCGGGAGGGCCAGGGAGACCCAGTACTTC. This sequence encodes CASSQGTSGRARETQYF.

The gene calls are TRBV4-3 and TRBJ1-2, with unresolved D. From germline, CDR1 is LGHNA and CDR2 YSLEER. The CDR3 is made up of 12 amino acids. Trimming shortened V by 5 bases and J by 8 bases, and 12 bases separated the two germline ends. CDR3 amino acids: CASSFPPRGYTF. CDR3 DNA: TGCGCCAGCAGCTTCCCCCCGAGGGGCTACACCTTC.

The chain combines TRBV25-1 with TRBJ1-2; 7 bases agree with TRBD1. CDR3 size: 14 residues. Germline V gene data show CDR1 as MGHDK and CDR2 as SYGVNS. The junction had 9 bases not matched to a gene; V was cut back by 3 bases and J by 8 bases. The CDR3 DNA reads as TGTGCCAGCAGTGATTCCCGAGGGGGCAAGGGCTACACCTTC. It translates to CASSDSRGGKGYTF.

The sample holds a few counts of this clone. The V call is TRBV7-2, the J call TRBJ2-5; no reliable D call. The germline V and J ends were trimmed by 1 base and 5 bases, with 5 bases remaining between them. The CDR3 contains 12 residues. From germline, CDR1 is SGHTA and CDR2 FQGNSA. The CDR3 reads CASSLERETQYF. CDR3 bases: TGTGCCAGCAGCTTAGAAAGGGAGACCCAGTACTTC.

The rearrangement joins TRBV27 to TRBJ2-1; tentative D call: TRBD2 (6 bases). CDR1 and CDR2 (germline): MNHEY, SMNVEV (reference sequence). Trimming took off 6 bases at V and 1 base at J, with 7 bases between the two ends. The CDR3 is made up of 13 amino acids. CDR3 in amino acids: CASSGRSYNEQFF. The CDR3 nucleotides are TGTGCCAGCAGCGGGAGATCCTACAATGAGCAGTTCTTC.

This clone has a handful of counts. V usage is TRBV19 and J usage is TRBJ1-5; maybe TRBD1 (6 bases). CDR3 length: 15 residues. With 3 bases removed from V and 7 bases from J, the gap between germline ends came to 16 bases. Germline V gene lookup returns CDR1 LNHDA and CDR2 SQIVND (reference sequence). The CDR3 region is CASSMVGGGRQPQHF. CDR3 nucleotide sequence: TGTGCCAGTAGTATGGTAGGGGGAGGTAGGCAGCCCCAGCATTTT. Variable domain in full (rest from reference TRBV19 and TRBJ1-5): DGGITQSPKYLFRKEGQNVTLSCEQNLNHDAMYWYRQDPGQGLRLIYYSQIVNDFQKGDIAEGYSVSREKKESFPLTVTSAQKNPTAFYLCASSMVGGGRQPQHFGDGTRLSIL.

In its sample, this clone ranks as large. The chain recombines TRBV23-1 with TRBJ1-2; 9 nucleotides agree with TRBD1. TRBV23-1 is designated an ORF whose function remains uncertain. CDR3 size: 15 residues. V gave up 0 bases and J gave up 5 bases; unmatched junction bases: 4. As DNA, the CDR3 is TGCGCCAGCAGTCAATCCACAGGGGGCCTGTATGGCTACACCTTC. Amino acids: CASSQSTGGLYGYTF.

The chain couples TRBV7-3 to TRBJ2-7; D call uncertain. The CDR3 length is 15 residues. Per the germline V gene, CDR1 is SGHTA and CDR2 is FQGTGA. The germline V and J ends were trimmed by 5 bases and 1 base, with 15 bases remaining between them. For the CDR3, the DNA is TGTGCCAGCAGCCGATCAGGCACAAGGTCCTACGAGCAGTACTTC. Its translation is CASSRSGTRSYEQYF.

In regard to this clone: This sequence may be a read error, since a much larger clone differs from it by one base. The chain joins TRBV5-1 to TRBJ2-3; the match to TRBD2 covers 8 bases. The CDR3 covers 17 residues. V trimming: 4 bases; J trimming: 2 bases; junction bases outside the gene matches: 12. Germline V gene lookup returns CDR1 SGHRS and CDR2 YFSETQ. The CDR3 coding sequence is TGCGCCAGCAGCCTACTGGCGGGGCGGGGGGTCACAGATACGCAGTATTTT. It codes for CASSLLAGRGVTDTQYF.

This clone has a single count. The V and J genes are TRBV25-1 and TRBJ1-2; 8 bases fit TRBD1. The CDR3 is 13 amino acids. V gave up 6 bases and J gave up 6 bases; unmatched junction bases: 6. Germline values: CDR1 MGHDK, CDR2 SYGVNS. DNA of the CDR3: TGTGCCAGCAGCAAAGGGACAGGTGATGGCTACACCTTC. It codes for CASSKGTGDGYTF.

The rearrangement joins TRBV30 to TRBJ2-5; no firm D call. The germline CDR1 and CDR2 sequences are GTSNPN and SVGIG (reference sequence). Trimming took 1 base from V and 4 from J, leaving 4 bases between them. CDR3 length: 11 residues. In nucleotides, the CDR3 is TGTGCCTGGAGTGACTCAGAGACCCAGTACTTC. Protein: CAWSDSETQYF. Full variable domain (remainder filled in from reference TRBV30 and TRBJ2-5): SQTIHQWPATLVQPVGSPLSLECTVEGTSNPNLYWYRQAAGRGLQLLFYSVGIGQISSEVPQNLSASRPQDRQFILSSKKLLLSDSGFYLCAWSDSETQYFGPGTRLLVL.

This clone was picked up a small number of times. The rearrangement joins TRBV6-5 to TRBJ2-3; TRBD2 might be the D (5 bases). This CDR3 is 14 amino acids long. V gave up 5 bases and J gave up 8 bases, with 17 bases separating them. Germline CDR1 and CDR2: MNHEY and SVGAGI. The CDR3 is CASSRDLTRGTQYF. The DNA of the CDR3 is TGTGCCAGCAGTCGCGATCTAACTCGGGGTACGCAGTATTTT.

This clone has more than one count but fewer than ten. The chain has TRBV7-2 and TRBJ1-2; D unclear. Per germline, CDR1 SGHTA and CDR2 FQGNSA. V lost 5 bases and J lost 8, with 12 bases in between. The CDR3 totals 12 residues. The CDR3 nucleotides are TGTGCCAGCAGCCCTCTTCGATTCGGCTACACCTTC. It yields the protein CASSPLRFGYTF.

This chain uses TRBV5-6 with TRBJ2-6; unclear D gene. The germline V gene has CDR1 SGHDT and CDR2 YYEEEE. This CDR3 has 15 residues. Trimming took 4 bases from V and 0 from J, leaving 8 bases between them. CDR3 in amino acids: CASSEQPSGANVLTF. CDR3 nucleotide sequence: TGTGCCAGCAGCGAACAGCCCTCTGGGGCCAACGTCCTGACTTTC. Drawing the rest from reference TRBV5-6 and TRBJ2-6, the complete variable domain is DAGVTQSPTHLIKTRGQQVTLRCSPKSGHDTVSWYQQALGQGPQFIFQYYEEEERQRGNFPDRFSGHQFPNYSSELNVNALLLGDSALYLCASSEQPSGANVLTFGAGSRLTVL.

V usage is TRBV5-1 and J usage is TRBJ2-7; tentatively, D is TRBD1 (6 bases). Germline V gives CDR1 SGHRS, CDR2 YFSETQ. Trimming removed 1 base at V and 6 bases at J, with 14 bases between. This CDR3 has 14 residues. The CDR3 loop is CASSLTSQGAEQYF. In DNA form, the CDR3 reads TGCGCCAGCAGCTTGACTTCACAGGGCGCCGAGCAGTACTTC.

J is TRBJ2-3 and V is TRBV5-6; 9 bases are a match to TRBD1. Germline values: CDR1 SGHDT, CDR2 YYEEEE. V dropped 2 bases and J dropped 4; count of bases not matched to a gene: 5. CDR3 size: 15 residues. The chain's CDR3 is CASSFRTGDPDTQYF. The CDR3 bases are TGTGCCAGCAGCTTCCGGACAGGGGATCCAGATACGCAGTATTTT.

This chain joins TRBV7-9 and TRBJ1-3, with 7 bases identical to TRBD1. Trimming took 5 bases from V and 7 from J; bases not matched to a gene: 14. Per the germline V gene, CDR1 is SEHNR and CDR2 is FQNEAQ (reference sequence). CDR3 length equals 16 residues. The CDR3 protein is CASSKRRQGEWNTIYF. CDR3 nucleotide sequence: TGTGCCAGCAGCAAAAGGAGACAGGGAGAGTGGAACACCATATATTTT.

Relative to its sample, this clone is medium-sized. V gene TRBV19 combines with J gene TRBJ1-2; D is undetermined. Trimming took off 10 bases at V and 4 bases at J, with 19 bases between the two ends. Germline V gives CDR1 LNHDA, CDR2 SQIVND (reference sequence). This CDR3 contains 14 residues. CDR3 bases: TGTGCCACAAGACGAGGGCGCGGTGGCTATGGCTACACCTTC. It codes for CATRRGRGGYGYTF.

This clone has just one count. The CDR3 sequence: CASSYQTGLGTEAFF. The DNA for the CDR3 is TGTGCCAGCAGCTACCAGACGGGGTTAGGGACTGAAGCTTTCTTT. The chain uses TRBV11-3 and TRBJ1-1; D is ambiguous. There are 15 residues in the CDR3. Germline V CDR1 and CDR2: SGHNT, YENEEA. The V end lost 4 bases, the J end lost 5 bases, and 17 bases lay between the germline ends.

The J gene is TRBJ2-2, the V gene TRBV7-6, with a possible D match to TRBD2 (6 bases). From germline, CDR1 is SGHVS and CDR2 FNYEAQ. V gave up 5 bases and J gave up 0 bases, with 13 bases separating them. This CDR3 is built from 16 residues. CDR3 region: CASSLSSVPNTGELFF. The DNA of the CDR3 is TGTGCCAGCAGCCTCTCTAGCGTACCGAACACCGGGGAGCTGTTTTTT.

The chain carries TRBV9 and TRBJ2-1; a possible D gene is TRBD1 (6 bases). There are 13 residues in the CDR3. Germline loops: CDR1 SGDLS, CDR2 YYNGEE. Trimming stripped 0 bases from V and 10 bases from J, with 11 bases between. CDR3 bases: TGTGCCAGCAGCGTAGGAATCAGGGGCGAGCAGTTCTTC. Translation: CASSVGIRGEQFF.

By sample fraction, this clone is medium-sized (0.01 to 0.1%). V is TRBV4-3 and J is TRBJ1-1; 7 nucleotides agree with TRBD1. This CDR3 region has 15 residues. J was trimmed by 0 bases and V by 5 bases; bases with no gene match: 6. Germline assignment: CDR1 LGHNA and CDR2 YSLEER. For the CDR3, the DNA is TGCGCCAGCAGCTTTCGACAGGGCTTGAACACTGAAGCTTTCTTT. Its protein product is CASSFRQGLNTEAFF.

The genes are TRBV7-3 and TRBJ2-7; D might be TRBD1 or TRBD2, each matching 5 bases. Germline V gene lookup returns CDR1 SGHTA and CDR2 FQGTGA. V dropped 2 bases and J dropped 6 bases, with 14 bases sitting between them. The CDR3 is 14 residues long. The CDR3 bases are TGTGCCAGCAGCTTATGGGGGACCCCTCGCGAGCAGTACTTC. The encoded protein is CASSLWGTPREQYF.

This chain links TRBV5-1 with TRBJ2-3, with 7 bases matching TRBD1. The CDR3 is 17 amino acids. The V and J ends lost 1 base and 2 bases, in that order; junction bases with no gene match: 10. Looked up from germline, CDR1 is SGHRS and CDR2 is YFSETQ. CDR3 region: CASSLWWDRFYTDTQYF. CDR3 sequence (DNA): TGCGCCAGCAGCTTGTGGTGGGACAGATTTTACACAGATACGCAGTATTTT.